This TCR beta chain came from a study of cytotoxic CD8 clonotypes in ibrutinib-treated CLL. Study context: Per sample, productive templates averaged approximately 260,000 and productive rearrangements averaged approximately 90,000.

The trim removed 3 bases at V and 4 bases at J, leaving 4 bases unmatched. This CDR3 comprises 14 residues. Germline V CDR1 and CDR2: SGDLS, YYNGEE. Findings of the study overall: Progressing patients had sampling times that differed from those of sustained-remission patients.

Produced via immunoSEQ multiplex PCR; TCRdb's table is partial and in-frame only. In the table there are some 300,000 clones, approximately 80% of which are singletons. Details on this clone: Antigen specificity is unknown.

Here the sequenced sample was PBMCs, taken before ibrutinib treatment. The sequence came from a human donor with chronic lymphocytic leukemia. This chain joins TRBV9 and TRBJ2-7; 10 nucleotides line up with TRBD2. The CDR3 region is CASSASGSKYEQYF. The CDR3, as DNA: TGTGCCAGCAGCGCTAGCGGGAGCAAATACGAGCAGTACTTC.